This T cell receptor (beta chain) was recovered during a study of control samples from healthy donors and cancer patients. Some clones are missing from TCRdb's copy, which holds only in-frame ones; the method was immunoSEQ multiplex PCR. The sample shows about 22,000 clones, roughly 80% of them seen only once. The specimen sequenced was PBMCs. The TCR originated in a man in his sixties with head and neck cancer.

CDR3 amino acids: CASSRSGPGPDSGANVLTF. CDR3 bases: TGTGCCAGTAGTAGGTCTGGGCCAGGGCCCGACTCTGGGGCCAACGTCCTGACTTTC. The chain is built from TRBV19 and TRBJ2-6, with TRBD1 as a possible D gene (5 bases). Trimming took off 4 bases at V and 0 bases at J, with 19 bases between the two ends. The germline gives CDR1 LNHDA, CDR2 SQIVND (reference sequence). The length of the CDR3 is 19 residues.